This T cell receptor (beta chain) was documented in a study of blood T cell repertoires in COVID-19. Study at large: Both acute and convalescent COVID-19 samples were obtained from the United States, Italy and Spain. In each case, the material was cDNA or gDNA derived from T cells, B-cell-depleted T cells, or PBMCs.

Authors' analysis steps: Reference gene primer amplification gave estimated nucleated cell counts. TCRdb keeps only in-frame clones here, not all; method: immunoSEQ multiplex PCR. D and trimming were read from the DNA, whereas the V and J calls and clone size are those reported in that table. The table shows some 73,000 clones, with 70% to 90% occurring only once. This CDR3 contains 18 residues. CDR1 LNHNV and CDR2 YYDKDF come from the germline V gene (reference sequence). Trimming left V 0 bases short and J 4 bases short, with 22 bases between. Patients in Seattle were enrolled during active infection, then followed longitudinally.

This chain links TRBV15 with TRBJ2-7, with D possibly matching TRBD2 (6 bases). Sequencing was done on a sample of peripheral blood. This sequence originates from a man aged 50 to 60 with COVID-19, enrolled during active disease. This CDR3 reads CATSRDVTNFGGRYEQYF. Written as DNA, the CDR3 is TGTGCCACCAGCAGAGATGTGACCAATTTCGGGGGTCGGTACGAGCAGTACTTC.